These 5 T cell receptor beta chains originate from one sample sequenced in a study of blood T cells in healthy people across ages (dated by TCRdb to between 2015 and 2017). The receptor library was made with 5' RACE. Sequencing was performed on an Illumina HiSeq 2500. A second PCR of 7 to 11 cycles was performed with a sample-barcoded 5' primer and a J-beta primer mix. TCRdb's own reprocessing of the public reads used fastp at Q25 and MiXCR and kept productive beta chains. Duplicate CDR3 protein sequences are folded into a single record with the most common DNA and genes. The sample table records more than 650,000 distinct CDR3 sequences; 22% of these occur just once. The ten most abundant clones make up around a fifth of the sample. Sequencing input: blood. All receptors derive from a man between 65 and 85 years old in good health.

The sample holds a few counts of this clonotype. The DNA for the CDR3 is TGCAGCGTTGAAGCAACGGGACGGAGGGGGACAGATACGCAGTATTTT. Its translation: CSVEATGRRGTDTQYF. The chain has TRBV29-1 and TRBJ2-3; perhaps D is TRBD1 or TRBD2 (6 bases each). V lost 1 base and J 3 bases, leaving 17 bases between the germline ends. The CDR3 runs 16 residues. The germline V gene encodes CDR1 SQVTM and CDR2 ANQGSEA.

This clonotype occurred many times. This rearrangement joins TRBV2 to TRBJ2-7; a weak D match, TRBD1 (6 bases). Germline V gives CDR1 SNHLY, CDR2 FYNNEI. The CDR3 extends over 15 amino acids. The V and J ends lost 5 bases and 2 bases respectively, with 16 bases between them. The CDR3 bases are TGTGCCAGCAGTTCACAGGGAAGGGGGACCTACGAGCAGTACTTC. It codes for CASSSQGRGTYEQYF.

This clonotype came up a few times. The chain joins TRBV7-9 to TRBJ2-4; D uncertain. The CDR3 is 16 residues long. Trimming removed 1 base from V and 3 bases from J, with 13 bases in between. Germline V CDR1 and CDR2: SEHNR, FQNEAQ (reference sequence). In nucleotides, the CDR3 is TGTGCCAGCAGCTTAGGTAGCTGGTCCTTCAAAAACATTCAGTACTTC. Protein sequence: CASSLGSWSFKNIQYF.

The chain uses TRBV18 and TRBJ1-1, with D perhaps matching TRBD1 (6 bases). V gave up 0 bases and J gave up 2 bases, with 7 bases separating them. The CDR3 is made up of 14 amino acids. Germline loops: CDR1 KGHSH, CDR2 LQKENI. The DNA for the CDR3 is TGTGCCAGCTCACCACCCAGGGGCAACACTGAAGCTTTCTTT. Protein: CASSPPRGNTEAFF.

This clonotype was picked up many times. The chain is built from TRBV7-2 and TRBJ2-3; D gene ambiguous. The length of the CDR3 is 12 residues. The germline V gene encodes CDR1 SGHTA and CDR2 FQGNSA. V lost 5 bases to trimming and J lost 2 bases, with 5 bases between them. The CDR3 here is CASSPHTDTQYF. The DNA of the CDR3 is TGTGCCAGCAGCCCCCACACAGATACGCAGTATTTT.